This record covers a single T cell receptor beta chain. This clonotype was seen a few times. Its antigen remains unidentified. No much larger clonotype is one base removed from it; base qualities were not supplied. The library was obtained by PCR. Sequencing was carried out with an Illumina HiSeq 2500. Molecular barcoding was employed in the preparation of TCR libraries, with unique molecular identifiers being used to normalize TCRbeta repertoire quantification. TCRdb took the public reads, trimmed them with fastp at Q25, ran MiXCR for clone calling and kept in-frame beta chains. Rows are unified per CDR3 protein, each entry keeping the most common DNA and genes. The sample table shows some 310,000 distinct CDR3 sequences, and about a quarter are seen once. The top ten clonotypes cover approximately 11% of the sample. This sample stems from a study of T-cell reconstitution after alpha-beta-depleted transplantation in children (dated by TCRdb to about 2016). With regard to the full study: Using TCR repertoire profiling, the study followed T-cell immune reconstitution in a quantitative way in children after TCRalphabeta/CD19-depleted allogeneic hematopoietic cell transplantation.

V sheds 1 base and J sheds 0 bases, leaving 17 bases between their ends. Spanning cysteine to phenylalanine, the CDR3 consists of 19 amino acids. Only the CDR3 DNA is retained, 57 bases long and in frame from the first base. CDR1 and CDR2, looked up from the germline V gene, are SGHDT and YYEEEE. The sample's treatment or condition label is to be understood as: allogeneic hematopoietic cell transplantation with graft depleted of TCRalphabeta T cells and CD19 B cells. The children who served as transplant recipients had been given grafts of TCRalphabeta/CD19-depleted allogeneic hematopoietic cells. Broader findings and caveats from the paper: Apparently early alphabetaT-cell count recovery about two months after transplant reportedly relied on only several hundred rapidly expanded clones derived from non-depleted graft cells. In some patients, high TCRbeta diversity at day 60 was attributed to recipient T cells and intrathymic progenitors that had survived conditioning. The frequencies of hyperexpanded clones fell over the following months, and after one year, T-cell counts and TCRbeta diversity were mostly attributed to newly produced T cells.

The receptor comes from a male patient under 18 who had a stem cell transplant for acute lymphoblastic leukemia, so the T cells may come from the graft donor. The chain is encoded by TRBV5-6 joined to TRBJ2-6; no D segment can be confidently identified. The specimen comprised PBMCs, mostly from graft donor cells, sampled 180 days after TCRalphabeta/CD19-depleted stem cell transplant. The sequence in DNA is TGTGCCAGCAGCTTGCCTCACAGTGCCTTCATCTCTGGGGCCAACGTCCTGACTTTC. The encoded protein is CASSLPHSAFISGANVLTF.